This T cell receptor (beta chain) was identified in a study of blood T cell repertoires in COVID-19. Study-level information: Italy, Spain and the United States were the sources of the convalescent and acute COVID-19 samples.

Only a few counts were recorded for this clone. One end of the junction fails to match germline, which may point to a read error. Sequenced by immunoSEQ multiplex PCR; TCRdb stores in-frame clones only, minus some. The sample yields 300,000 to 350,000 clones, around 90% seen once. The clonotype originates from a woman younger than 45 with COVID-19, enrolled during active disease. The sequencing sample was made of peripheral blood.

CDR3 protein: CASSQDDRDRGLIF. CDR3 bases: TGTGCCAGCAGCCAAGATGACCGGGACAGGGGTCTGATCTTC. The chain is built from TRBV3-1 (or the pseudogene TRBV3-2) and TRBJ2-1; 10 nucleotides line up with TRBD1. The length of the CDR3 is 14 residues. Germline CDR1 is LGHDT and CDR2 is YNNKEL (reference sequence).